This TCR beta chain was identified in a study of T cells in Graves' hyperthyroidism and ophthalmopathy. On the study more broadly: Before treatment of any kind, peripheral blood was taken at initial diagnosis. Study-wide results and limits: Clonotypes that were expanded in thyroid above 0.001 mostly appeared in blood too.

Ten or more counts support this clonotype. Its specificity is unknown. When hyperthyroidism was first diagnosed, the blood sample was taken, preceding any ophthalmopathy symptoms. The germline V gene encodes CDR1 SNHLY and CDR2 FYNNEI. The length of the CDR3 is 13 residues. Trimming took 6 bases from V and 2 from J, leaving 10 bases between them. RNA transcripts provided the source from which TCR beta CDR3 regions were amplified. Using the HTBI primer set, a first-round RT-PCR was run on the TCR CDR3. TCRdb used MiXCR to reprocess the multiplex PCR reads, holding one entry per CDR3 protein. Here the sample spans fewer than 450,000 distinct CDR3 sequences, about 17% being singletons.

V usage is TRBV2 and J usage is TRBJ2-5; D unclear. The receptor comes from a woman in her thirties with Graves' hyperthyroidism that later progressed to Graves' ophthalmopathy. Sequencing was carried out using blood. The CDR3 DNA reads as TGTGCCAGCAGAGGCGGCCCACAAGAGACCCAGTACTTC. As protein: CASRGGPQETQYF.